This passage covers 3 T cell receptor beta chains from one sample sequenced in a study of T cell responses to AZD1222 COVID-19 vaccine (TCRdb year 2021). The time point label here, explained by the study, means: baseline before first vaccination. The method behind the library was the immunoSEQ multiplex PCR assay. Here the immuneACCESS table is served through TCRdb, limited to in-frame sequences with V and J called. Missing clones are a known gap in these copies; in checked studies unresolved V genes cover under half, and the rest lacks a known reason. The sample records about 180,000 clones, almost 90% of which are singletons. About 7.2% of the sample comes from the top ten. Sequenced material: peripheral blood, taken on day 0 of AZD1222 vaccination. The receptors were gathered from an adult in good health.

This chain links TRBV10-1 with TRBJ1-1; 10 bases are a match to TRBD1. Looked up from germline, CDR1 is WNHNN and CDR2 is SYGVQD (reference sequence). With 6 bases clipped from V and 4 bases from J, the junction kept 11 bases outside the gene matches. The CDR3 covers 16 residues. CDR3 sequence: CASSYGRQGATTEAFF. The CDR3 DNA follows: TGCGCCAGCAGCTACGGGAGACAGGGGGCCACCACTGAAGCTTTCTTT.

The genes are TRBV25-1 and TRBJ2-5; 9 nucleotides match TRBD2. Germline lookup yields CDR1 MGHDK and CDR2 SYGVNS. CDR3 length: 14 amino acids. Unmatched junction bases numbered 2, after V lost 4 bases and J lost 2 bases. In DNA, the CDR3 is TGTGCCAGCAGTGGGCTAGCGGGGCAAGAGACCCAGTACTTC. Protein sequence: CASSGLAGQETQYF.

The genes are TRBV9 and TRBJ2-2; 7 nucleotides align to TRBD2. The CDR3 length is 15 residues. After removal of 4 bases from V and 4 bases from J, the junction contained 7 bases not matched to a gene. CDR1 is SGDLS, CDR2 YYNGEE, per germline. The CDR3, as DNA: TGTGCCAGCAGCTTACGGGGGGTTGTCACCGGGGAGCTGTTTTTT. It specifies CASSLRGVVTGELFF.